Presented here are 23 T cell receptor beta chains from one specimen sequenced in a study of cytomegalovirus exposure and HLA in healthy donors. The PCR was carried out with 60 Vbeta primers and 13 Jbeta primers. Here immunoSEQ multiplex PCR was the method, and the copy in TCRdb shows in-frame clones only, minus some. The sample has 100,000 to 150,000 clones, around 73% seen once. Material: PBMCs. These receptors were obtained from a man under 40 in good health and CMV-seropositive.

The chain is built from TRBV2 and TRBJ2-7; a weak D match, TRBD2 (5 bases). Per germline, CDR1 SNHLY and CDR2 FYNNEI. The CDR3 runs 16 residues. V was clipped by 2 bases and J by 3 bases, with 17 bases between them. In DNA form, the CDR3 reads TGTGCCAGCAGTGAAATGCGGGTAGCGAACAACTACGAGCAGTACTTC. This sequence encodes CASSEMRVANNYEQYF.

This chain joins TRBV27 and TRBJ2-7, with 8 bases identical to TRBD1. V gave up 0 bases and J gave up 6 bases; unmatched junction bases: 10. Germline V gene lookup returns CDR1 MNHEY and CDR2 SMNVEV (reference sequence). The CDR3 sequence is 16 residues long. CDR3 residues: CASSLSTRTGSGEQYF. The DNA of the CDR3 is TGTGCCAGCAGTTTATCTACTCGGACAGGGTCGGGCGAGCAGTACTTC.

The gene calls are TRBV7-6 and TRBJ2-7; possibly TRBD2 for D (5 bases). The germline V and J ends were trimmed by 1 base and 0 bases, with 13 bases remaining between them. The CDR3 is 16 residues long. CDR1 is SGHVS and CDR2 is FNYEAQ in the germline V gene. The CDR3 here is CASSLEELRDSYEQYF. For the CDR3, the DNA is TGTGCCAGCAGCTTAGAGGAACTCCGGGACTCCTACGAGCAGTACTTC.

V and J are TRBV6-5 and TRBJ2-3, with 7 bases matching TRBD2. J gave up 3 bases and V 8 bases, and 11 bases lay outside the gene matches. The CDR3 has 15 amino acids. The germline V gene encodes CDR1 MNHEY and CDR2 SVGAGI. The CDR3 DNA follows: TGTGCCAGCGCCGGTCCGGGAGGTGGGACAGATACGCAGTATTTT. As protein: CASAGPGGGTDTQYF.

V and J are TRBV27 and TRBJ1-4, with 8 bases lining up with TRBD1. V shed 5 bases and J 0 bases; nucleotides not matched to a gene: 8. The CDR3 extends over 17 amino acids. Germline V gene lookup returns CDR1 MNHEY and CDR2 SMNVEV (reference sequence). The chain's CDR3 is CASSPRTGYATNEKLFF. CDR3 DNA: TGTGCCAGCAGTCCCCGGACAGGGTACGCAACTAATGAAAAACTGTTTTTT.

The chain is built from TRBV13 and TRBJ2-1, with 8 nucleotides matching TRBD1. The CDR3 loop spans 17 amino acids. V dropped 2 bases and J dropped 6; count of bases not matched to a gene: 12. Germline values: CDR1 PRHDT, CDR2 FYEKMQ (reference sequence). In DNA form, the CDR3 reads TGTGCCAGCAGCTTAAGGGAAGGACAGGGTGTGGGCAATGAGCAGTTCTTC. Residues: CASSLREGQGVGNEQFF.

The rearrangement links TRBV11-2 to TRBJ2-4; weak D call: TRBD1 (5 bases). Trimming removed 5 bases at V and 2 bases at J, with 10 bases between. The CDR3 contains 14 residues. Germline V CDR1 and CDR2: SGHAT, FQNNGV. The CDR3 DNA follows: TGTGCCAGCAGCCCCAGGGTCTCCAAAAACATTCAGTACTTC. Translating it yields CASSPRVSKNIQYF.

The rearrangement uses TRBV5-1 and TRBJ1-2; weak D call: TRBD1 (6 bases). The CDR3 extends over 15 amino acids. Looked up from germline, CDR1 is SGHRS and CDR2 is YFSETQ. V was shortened by 2 bases and J by 5 bases, with 16 bases between the two germline ends. The CDR3 nucleotides read TGCGCCAGCAGCTTATCAGGGGAAGTTGGGTATGGCTACACCTTC. It codes for CASSLSGEVGYGYTF.

The chain uses TRBV18 and TRBJ2-7, with D perhaps TRBD1 (5 bases). There are 13 residues in the CDR3. Trimming cost V 2 bases and J 2 bases, with 7 bases left between them. In germline, CDR1 is KGHSH, CDR2 LQKENI. The CDR3 region is CASSPATAYEQYF. CDR3 coding DNA: TGTGCCAGCTCACCAGCGACAGCCTACGAGCAGTACTTC.

The rearrangement uses TRBV7-3 and TRBJ1-4; 8 nucleotides align to TRBD1. The germline V gene has CDR1 SGHTA and CDR2 FQGTGA. There are 19 residues in the CDR3. Trimming took 5 bases from V and 6 from J; bases not matched to a gene: 20. The CDR3, as DNA: TGTGCCAGCAGCCCCCTTAAGGCGGGACAGGCGGCCGTCGATGAAAAACTGTTTTTT. This sequence encodes CASSPLKAGQAAVDEKLFF. Looking up the rest from reference TRBV7-3 and TRBJ1-4 gives the full variable domain: GAGVSQTPSNKVTEKGKYVELRCDPISGHTALYWYRQSLGQGPEFLIYFQGTGAADDSGLPNDRFFAVRPEGSVSTLKIQRTERGDSAVYLCASSPLKAGQAAVDEKLFFGSGTQLSVL.

V is TRBV12-2 and J is TRBJ2-6; TRBD2 is taken as the D call from the table, unchecked against the DNA. TRBV12-2 is a known pseudogene. The CDR3 runs 21 residues. DNA of the CDR3: TGTGCAAGTCGCTTAGCGGTAGGGACTAGCGGGACTAGAGTTTGGGCCAACGTCCTGACTTTC. Its translation is CASRLAVGTSGTRVWANVLTF.

This chain uses TRBV1 with TRBJ1-3. TRBV1 is annotated as a pseudogene. This CDR3 has 18 amino acids. CDR3 amino acids: CTSSQDPWNRVDGNTIYF. DNA of the CDR3: TGCACCAGCAGCCAAGATCCCTGGAACCGGGTGGATGGAAACACCATATATTTT.

This sequence joins TRBV6-1 and TRBJ1-5, with D uncertain. This CDR3 comprises 14 residues. Germline V gene lookup returns CDR1 MNHNS and CDR2 SASEGT. V was clipped by 8 bases and J by 2 bases, with 13 bases between them. The CDR3 DNA is TGTGCCAGCCTCGCAACGTCGGGCAATCAGCCCCAGCATTTT. This sequence encodes CASLATSGNQPQHF.

The chain recombines TRBV27 with TRBJ2-2, with 13 positions matching TRBD2. The ends lost 2 bases at V and 4 bases at J; junction bases unmatched: 7. Germline lookup yields CDR1 MNHEY and CDR2 SMNVEV (reference sequence). CDR3 length: 18 residues. The CDR3 sequence: CASSLGLAGVFGTGELFF. In nucleotides, the CDR3 is TGTGCCAGCAGTTTAGGACTAGCGGGAGTCTTTGGCACCGGGGAGCTGTTTTTT.

The V gene is TRBV9, the J gene TRBJ2-1, with D unclear. CDR3 length: 15 amino acids. V lost 0 bases, J lost 0 bases, and 7 bases lay in between. Germline CDR1 is SGDLS and CDR2 is YYNGEE. The chain's CDR3 is CASSVDLPSYNEQFF. In DNA form, the CDR3 reads TGTGCCAGCAGCGTAGACTTACCCTCCTACAATGAGCAGTTCTTC.

This chain links TRBV4-1 with TRBJ2-5, with a possible D match to TRBD1 (6 bases). Germline CDR1 MGHRA, CDR2 YSYEKL. Trimming left V 0 bases short and J 1 base short, with 12 bases between. The CDR3 extends over 16 amino acids. The CDR3 DNA reads TGCGCCAGCAGCCAAGAATCCGGACAGTTCCAAGAGACCCAGTACTTC. Translating it yields CASSQESGQFQETQYF.

This chain uses TRBV28 with TRBJ2-5; D is possibly TRBD2 (6 bases). This CDR3 is built from 12 residues. Germline V CDR1 and CDR2: MDHEN, SYDVKM. Deletions cut 3 bases from V and 7 bases from J, with 9 bases between. CDR3 region: CASSFPGGTQYF. CDR3 coding DNA: TGTGCCAGCAGTTTTCCCGGGGGGACCCAGTACTTC. Full variable domain (missing parts from reference TRBV28 and TRBJ2-5): DVKVTQSSRYLVKRTGEKVFLECVQDMDHENMFWYRQDPGLGLRLIYFSYDVKMKEKGDIPEGYSVSREKKERFSLILESASTNQTSMYLCASSFPGGTQYFGPGTRLLVL.

The CDR3 sequence: CSVHMLLADTEAFF. The CDR3 DNA is TGCAGCGTACACATGCTGCTGGCGGACACTGAAGCTTTCTTT. V is TRBV29-1 and J is TRBJ1-1; D remains unclear. Trimming pared 6 bases from V and 3 bases from J, leaving 17 bases between. CDR1 and CDR2 from the germline V gene are SQVTM and ANQGSEA. The CDR3 length is 14 residues.

This clone was counted a few times. V gene TRBV9 combines with J gene TRBJ1-1; 9 bases are shared with TRBD1. V trimming: 4 bases; J trimming: 3 bases; junction bases outside the gene matches: 16. The CDR3 runs 18 residues. Germline V CDR1 and CDR2: SGDLS, YYNGEE. CDR3 amino acids: CASSISRDRDPKYTEAFF. CDR3 coding DNA: TGTGCCAGCAGCATCAGCCGGGACAGGGATCCTAAGTACACTGAAGCTTTCTTT.

In its sample, this clone was seen a few times. The V and J genes are TRBV10-3 and TRBJ2-7; a possible D gene is TRBD2 (5 bases). Trimming stripped 3 bases from V and 4 bases from J, with 13 bases between. Germline V lookup: CDR1 ENHRY, CDR2 SYGVKD. This CDR3 is built from 14 residues. The CDR3 here is CAISDIRQRYEQYF. The CDR3 nucleotides are TGTGCCATCAGTGATATTCGTCAGCGGTACGAGCAGTACTTC.

This clone has just a few counts. The V and J genes are TRBV28 and TRBJ2-3; no clear D. The germline V gene encodes CDR1 MDHEN and CDR2 SYDVKM. V was pared by 3 bases and J by 4 bases, with 11 bases between. The CDR3 runs 14 residues. This chain's CDR3 is CASSLAGNADTQYF. CDR3 in DNA: TGTGCCAGCAGTTTGGCAGGAAATGCAGATACGCAGTATTTT.

This chain joins TRBV28 and TRBJ2-7; possible D gene TRBD2, 5 bases. CDR3 length: 15 amino acids. The ends were cut back, 7 bases at V and 0 bases at J, with 16 bases in the middle. The germline gives CDR1 MDHEN, CDR2 SYDVKM. CDR3 amino acids: CASNPEGSGSYEQYF. CDR3 coding DNA: TGTGCCAGCAACCCCGAGGGCAGTGGCTCCTACGAGCAGTACTTC.

J is TRBJ2-1 and V is TRBV19; D is ambiguous. V gave up 4 bases and J gave up 3 bases, with 10 bases separating them. The CDR3 totals 14 residues. From germline, CDR1 is LNHDA and CDR2 SQIVND (reference sequence). CDR3 amino acids: CASSRGALYNEQFF. The CDR3 DNA reads as TGTGCCAGTAGTAGAGGTGCCCTCTACAATGAGCAGTTCTTC.